The entry below describes one TCR beta chain. Its antigen remains unidentified. Assay: immunoSEQ multiplex PCR; the TCRdb copy retains only in-frame clones and omits some. Altogether under 55,000 clones are present, 75% to 95% being singletons, with the ten largest covering approximately 4%. These data are taken from a study of graft-versus-host responses after intestinal transplantation. Overall study context: Recipients obtained multivisceral, liver-intestinal, or isolated intestinal transplants. Once they had received anti-thymocyte globulin induction, all recipients took tacrolimus and steroids for around 3 years. Study-wide results and limits: Early post-transplant HvG declines tracked with peak circulating GvH clone levels. GvH clonotypes were identified within recipient marrow, with a subset emerging first in ileum or blood.

V shed 2 bases and J shed 1 base, with 19 bases lying between them. Germline CDR1 SGHRS, CDR2 YFSETQ. The CDR3 loop spans 18 amino acids. The clonotype originates from a human patient who received an intestinal transplant, so some T cells may come from the graft donor. This material consisted of PBMCs, taken 524 days after transplant. This chain uses TRBV5-1 with TRBJ2-1; D is perhaps TRBD1 (6 bases). For the CDR3, the DNA is TGCGCCAGCAGCTTCAACGGAGGACAGTTAGAATCCTACAATGAGCAGTTCTTC. Its protein is CASSFNGGQLESYNEQFF.